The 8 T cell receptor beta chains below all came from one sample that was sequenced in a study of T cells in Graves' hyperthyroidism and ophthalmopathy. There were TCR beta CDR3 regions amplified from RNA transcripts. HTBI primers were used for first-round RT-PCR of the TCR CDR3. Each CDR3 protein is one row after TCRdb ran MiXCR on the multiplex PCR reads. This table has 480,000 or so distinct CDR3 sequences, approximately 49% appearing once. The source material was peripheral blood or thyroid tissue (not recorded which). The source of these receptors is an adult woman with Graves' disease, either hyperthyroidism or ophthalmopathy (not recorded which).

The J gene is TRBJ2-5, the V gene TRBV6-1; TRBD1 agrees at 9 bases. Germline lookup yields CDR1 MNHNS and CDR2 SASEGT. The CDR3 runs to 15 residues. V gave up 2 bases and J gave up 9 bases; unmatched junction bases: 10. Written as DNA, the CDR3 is TGTGCCAGCAGTGAAATTTCGGACAGGGGTCGGGCCCAGTACTTC. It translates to CASSEISDRGRAQYF.

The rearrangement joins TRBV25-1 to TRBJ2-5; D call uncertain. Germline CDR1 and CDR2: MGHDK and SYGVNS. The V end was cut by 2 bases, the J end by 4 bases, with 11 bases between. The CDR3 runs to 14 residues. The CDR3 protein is CASSEMGTSETQYF. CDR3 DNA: TGTGCCAGCAGTGAAATGGGCACATCAGAGACCCAGTACTTC.

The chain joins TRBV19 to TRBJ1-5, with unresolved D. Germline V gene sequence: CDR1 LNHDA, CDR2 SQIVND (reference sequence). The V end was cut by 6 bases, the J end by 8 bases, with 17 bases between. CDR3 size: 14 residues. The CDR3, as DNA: TGTGCCAGTAGATCGGGAGGGCCCCTTGAGCCCCAGCATTTT. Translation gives CASRSGGPLEPQHF.

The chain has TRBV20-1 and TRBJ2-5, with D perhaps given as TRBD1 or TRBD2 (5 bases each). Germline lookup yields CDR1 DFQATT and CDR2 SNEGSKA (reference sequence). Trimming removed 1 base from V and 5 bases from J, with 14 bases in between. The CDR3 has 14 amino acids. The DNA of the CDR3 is TGCAGTGCTAGAGCGGCAGGGCCGGGGGAGACCCAGTACTTC. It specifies CSARAAGPGETQYF.

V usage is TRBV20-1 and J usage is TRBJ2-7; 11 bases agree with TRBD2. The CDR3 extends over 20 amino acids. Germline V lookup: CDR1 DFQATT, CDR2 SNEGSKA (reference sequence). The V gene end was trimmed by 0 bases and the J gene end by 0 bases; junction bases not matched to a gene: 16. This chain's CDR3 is CSARETLLASGRSFSYEQYF. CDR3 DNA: TGCAGTGCTAGAGAAACGCTACTCGCTAGCGGGAGGTCCTTCTCCTACGAGCAGTACTTC.

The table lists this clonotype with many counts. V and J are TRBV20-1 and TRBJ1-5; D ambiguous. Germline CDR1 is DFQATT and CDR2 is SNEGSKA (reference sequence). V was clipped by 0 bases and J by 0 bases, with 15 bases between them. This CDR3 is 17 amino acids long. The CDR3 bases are TGCAGTGCTAGAGATTCTACTAGATCGTATAGCAATCAGCCCCAGCATTTT. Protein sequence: CSARDSTRSYSNQPQHF.

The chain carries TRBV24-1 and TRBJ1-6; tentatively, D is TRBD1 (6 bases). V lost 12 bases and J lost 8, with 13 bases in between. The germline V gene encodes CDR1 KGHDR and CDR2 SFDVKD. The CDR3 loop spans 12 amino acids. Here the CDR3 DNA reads TGTGCCTCGGGGGGCGAATATTCACCCCTCCACTTT. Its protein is CASGGEYSPLHF.

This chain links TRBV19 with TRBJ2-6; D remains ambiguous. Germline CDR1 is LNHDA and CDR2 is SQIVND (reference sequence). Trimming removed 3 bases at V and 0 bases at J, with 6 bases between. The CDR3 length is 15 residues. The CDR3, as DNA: TGTGCCAGTAGTATCGACGTCTCTGGGGCCAACGTCCTGACTTTC. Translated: CASSIDVSGANVLTF.